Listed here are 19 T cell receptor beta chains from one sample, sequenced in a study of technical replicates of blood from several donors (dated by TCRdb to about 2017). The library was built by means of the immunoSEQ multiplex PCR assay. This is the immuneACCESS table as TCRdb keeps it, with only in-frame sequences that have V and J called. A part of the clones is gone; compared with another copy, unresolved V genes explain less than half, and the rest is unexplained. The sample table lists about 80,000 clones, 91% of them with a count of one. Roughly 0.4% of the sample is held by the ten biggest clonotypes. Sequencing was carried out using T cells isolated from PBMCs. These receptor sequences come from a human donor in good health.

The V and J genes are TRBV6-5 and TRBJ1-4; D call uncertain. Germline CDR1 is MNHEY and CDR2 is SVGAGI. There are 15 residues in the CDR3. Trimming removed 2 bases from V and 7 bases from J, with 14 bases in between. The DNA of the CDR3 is TGTGCCAGCAGTTACGGGCCCCTTGGTGGTGAAAAACTGTTTTTT. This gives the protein CASSYGPLGGEKLFF.

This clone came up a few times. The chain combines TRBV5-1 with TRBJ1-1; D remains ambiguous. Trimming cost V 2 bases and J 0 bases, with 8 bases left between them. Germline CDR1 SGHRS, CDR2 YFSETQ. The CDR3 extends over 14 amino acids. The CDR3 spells CASSLRRMNTEAFF. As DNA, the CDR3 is TGCGCCAGCAGCTTAAGGAGGATGAACACTGAAGCTTTCTTT.

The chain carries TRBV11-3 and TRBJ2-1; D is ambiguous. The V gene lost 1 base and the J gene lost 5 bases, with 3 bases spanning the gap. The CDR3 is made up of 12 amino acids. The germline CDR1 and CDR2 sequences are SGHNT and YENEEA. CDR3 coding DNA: TGTGCCAGCAGCTTAGTCGACAATGAGCAGTTCTTC. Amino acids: CASSLVDNEQFF. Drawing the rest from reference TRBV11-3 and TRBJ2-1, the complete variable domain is EAGVVQSPRYKIIEKKQPVAFWCNPISGHNTLYWYLQNLGQGPELLIRYENEEAVDDSQLPKDRFSAERLKGVDSTLKIQPAELGDSAVYLCASSLVDNEQFFGPGTRLTVL.

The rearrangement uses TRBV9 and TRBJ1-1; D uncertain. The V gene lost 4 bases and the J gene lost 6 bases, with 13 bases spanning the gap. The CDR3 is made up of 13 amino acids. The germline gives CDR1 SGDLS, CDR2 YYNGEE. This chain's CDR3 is CASSPRSASEAFF. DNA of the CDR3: TGTGCCAGCAGCCCCAGAAGCGCTTCTGAAGCTTTCTTT.

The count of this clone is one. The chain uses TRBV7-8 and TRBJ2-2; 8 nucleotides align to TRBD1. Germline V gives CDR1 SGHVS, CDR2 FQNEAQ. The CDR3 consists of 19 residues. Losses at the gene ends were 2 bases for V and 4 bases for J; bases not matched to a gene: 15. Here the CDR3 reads CASSLLTGAGTGFTGELFF. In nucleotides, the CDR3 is TGTGCCAGCAGCTTACTGACAGGGGCCGGCACGGGGTTCACCGGGGAGCTGTTTTTT.

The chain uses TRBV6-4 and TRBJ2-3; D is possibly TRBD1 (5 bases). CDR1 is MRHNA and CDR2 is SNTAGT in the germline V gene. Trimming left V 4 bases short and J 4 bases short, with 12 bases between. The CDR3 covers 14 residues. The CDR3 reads CASSVFRAPDTQYF. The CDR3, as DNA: TGTGCCAGCAGTGTTTTCAGGGCCCCAGATACGCAGTATTTT.

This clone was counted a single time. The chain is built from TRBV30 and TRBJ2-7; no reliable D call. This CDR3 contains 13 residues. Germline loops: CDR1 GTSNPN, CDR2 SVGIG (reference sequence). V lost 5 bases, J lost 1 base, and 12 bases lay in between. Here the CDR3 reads CAWLPDTSYEQYF. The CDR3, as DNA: TGTGCCTGGCTACCCGACACATCCTACGAGCAGTACTTC.

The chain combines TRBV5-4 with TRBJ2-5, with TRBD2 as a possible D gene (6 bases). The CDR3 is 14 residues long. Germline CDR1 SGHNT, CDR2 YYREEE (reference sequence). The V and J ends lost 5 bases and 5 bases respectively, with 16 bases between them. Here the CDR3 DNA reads TGTGCCAGCAGTTTAACTGGGGGGAGGGAGACCCAGTACTTC. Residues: CASSLTGGRETQYF.

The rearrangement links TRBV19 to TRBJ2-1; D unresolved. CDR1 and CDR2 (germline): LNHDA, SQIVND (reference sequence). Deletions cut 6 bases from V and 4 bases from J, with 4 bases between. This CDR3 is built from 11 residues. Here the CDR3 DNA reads TGTGCCAGTAGGAGATACAATGAGCAGTTCTTC. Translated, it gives CASRRYNEQFF.

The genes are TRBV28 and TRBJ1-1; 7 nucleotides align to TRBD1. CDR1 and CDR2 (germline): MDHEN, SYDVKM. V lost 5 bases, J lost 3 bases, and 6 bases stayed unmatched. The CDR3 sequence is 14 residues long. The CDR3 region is CASSAITGDTEAFF. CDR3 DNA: TGTGCCAGCAGTGCAATTACAGGGGACACTGAAGCTTTCTTT.

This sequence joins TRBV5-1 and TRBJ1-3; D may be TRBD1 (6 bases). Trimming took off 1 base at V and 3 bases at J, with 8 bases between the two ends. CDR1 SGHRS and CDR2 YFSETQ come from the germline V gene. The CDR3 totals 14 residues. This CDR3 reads CASSLTGSGNTIYF. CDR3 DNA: TGCGCCAGCAGCTTGACAGGGAGTGGAAACACCATATATTTT.

The CDR3 coding sequence is TGTGCCAGCAGCTTGGATTTCGGGAACACTGAAGCTTTCTTT. Encoded protein: CASSLDFGNTEAFF. The V and J genes are TRBV5-6 and TRBJ1-1, with no clear D. The germline V and J ends were trimmed by 0 bases and 1 base, with 7 bases remaining between them. This CDR3 region has 14 residues. The germline gives CDR1 SGHDT, CDR2 YYEEEE. Full variable domain (missing parts from reference TRBV5-6 and TRBJ1-1): DAGVTQSPTHLIKTRGQQVTLRCSPKSGHDTVSWYQQALGQGPQFIFQYYEEEERQRGNFPDRFSGHQFPNYSSELNVNALLLGDSALYLCASSLDFGNTEAFFGQGTRLTVV.

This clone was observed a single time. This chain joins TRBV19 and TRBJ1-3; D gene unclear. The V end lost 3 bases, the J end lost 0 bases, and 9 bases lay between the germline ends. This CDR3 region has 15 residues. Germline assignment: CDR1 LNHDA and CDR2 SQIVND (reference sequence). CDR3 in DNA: TGTGCCAGTAGTATGATAACCAGCTCTGGAAACACCATATATTTT. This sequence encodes CASSMITSSGNTIYF.

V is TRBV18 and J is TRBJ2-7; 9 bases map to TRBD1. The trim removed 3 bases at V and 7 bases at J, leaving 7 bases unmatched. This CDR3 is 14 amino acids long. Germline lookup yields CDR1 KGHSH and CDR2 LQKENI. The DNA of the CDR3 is TGTGCCAGCTCACCTCCGGGACAGGGACGGGAGCAGTACTTC. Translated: CASSPPGQGREQYF.

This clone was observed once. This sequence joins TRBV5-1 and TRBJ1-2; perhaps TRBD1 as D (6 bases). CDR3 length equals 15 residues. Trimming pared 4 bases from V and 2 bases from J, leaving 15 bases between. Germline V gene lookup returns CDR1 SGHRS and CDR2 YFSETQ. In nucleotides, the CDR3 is TGCGCCAGCAGCCTCTTCCCAGGGGAAAACTATGGCTACACCTTC. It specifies CASSLFPGENYGYTF.

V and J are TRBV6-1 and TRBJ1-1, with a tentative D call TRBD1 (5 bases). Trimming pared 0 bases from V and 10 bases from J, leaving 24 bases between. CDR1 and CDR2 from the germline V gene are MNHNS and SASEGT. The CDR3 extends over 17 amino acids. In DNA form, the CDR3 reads TGTGCCAGCAGTGAAGCGCGGTTACGGGGGAAAACACTGGGAGCTTTCTTT. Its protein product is CASSEARLRGKTLGAFF.

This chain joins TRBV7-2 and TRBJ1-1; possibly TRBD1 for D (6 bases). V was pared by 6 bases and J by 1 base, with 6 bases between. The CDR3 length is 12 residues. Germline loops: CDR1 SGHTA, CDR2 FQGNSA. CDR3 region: CASRTGNTEAFF. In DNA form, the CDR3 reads TGTGCCAGCAGGACAGGGAACACTGAAGCTTTCTTT. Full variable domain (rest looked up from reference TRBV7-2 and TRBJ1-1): GAGVSQSPSNKVTEKGKDVELRCDPISGHTALYWYRQSLGQGLEFLIYFQGNSAPDKSGLPSDRFSAERTGGSVSTLTIQRTQQEDSAVYLCASRTGNTEAFFGQGTRLTVV.

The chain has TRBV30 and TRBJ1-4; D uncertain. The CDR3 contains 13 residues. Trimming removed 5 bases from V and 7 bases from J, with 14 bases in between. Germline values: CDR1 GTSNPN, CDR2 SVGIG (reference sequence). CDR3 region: CAWVPGNGEKLFF. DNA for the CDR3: TGTGCCTGGGTACCCGGGAATGGTGAAAAACTGTTTTTT.

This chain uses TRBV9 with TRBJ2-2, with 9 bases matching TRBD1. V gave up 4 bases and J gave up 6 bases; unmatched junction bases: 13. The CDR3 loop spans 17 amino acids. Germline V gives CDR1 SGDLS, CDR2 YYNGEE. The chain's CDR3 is CASSFSYGQGRAGELFF. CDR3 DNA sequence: TGTGCCAGCAGCTTCTCCTACGGACAGGGGCGCGCCGGGGAGCTGTTTTTT.